The TCR beta chain described here comes from a study of blood T cell repertoires in COVID-19. Study-wide background: There were acute and convalescent COVID-19 samples, and they came from the United States, Italy and Spain.

The method was immunoSEQ multiplex PCR; TCRdb's version includes in-frame clones alone and lacks a portion of them. The profile shows approximately 280,000 clones, 75% to 90% of them singletons. The CDR3 is made up of 12 amino acids. Per the germline V gene, CDR1 is MNHEY and CDR2 is SVGAGI. Source material: peripheral blood. The V call is TRBV6-5, the J call TRBJ1-2; no clear D. The TCR comes from a woman in her 70s with acute or convalescent COVID-19. DNA of the CDR3: TGTGCGGCTCGGAACAGTAACTATGGCTACACCTTC. Its translation: CAARNSNYGYTF.